Presented here are 5 T cell receptor beta chains from one specimen sequenced in a study of T cell changes during pregnancy in multiple sclerosis. The repertoire was sequenced with immunoSEQ multiplex PCR; TCRdb's copy has only in-frame clones and lacks some. Here the sample spans roughly 77,000 clones, around 90% being singletons. Sequences were derived from peripheral blood, sampled in the second trimester of pregnancy. Receptors were obtained from a female donor with multiple sclerosis, enrolled in a pregnancy study.

This rearrangement joins TRBV7-2 to TRBJ2-5; D perhaps matches TRBD2 (5 bases). The CDR3 consists of 13 residues. V lost 2 bases and J 4 bases, leaving 8 bases between the germline ends. Looked up from germline, CDR1 is SGHTA and CDR2 is FQGNSA. CDR3: CASSLLAGETQYF. CDR3 bases: TGTGCCAGCAGCTTACTAGCAGGAGAGACCCAGTACTTC.

The chain combines TRBV5-1 with TRBJ2-5; possible D gene TRBD1, 7 bases. The CDR3 sequence is 15 residues long. V lost 3 bases and J lost 5, with 17 bases in between. Germline V gene sequence: CDR1 SGHRS, CDR2 YFSETQ. CDR3 in DNA: TGCGCCAGCAGCTGGCAGGGGGGAGAATGGGAGACCCAGTACTTC. The encoded protein is CASSWQGGEWETQYF.

The rearrangement links TRBV19 to TRBJ1-1, with D tentatively TRBD1 (5 bases). CDR1 is LNHDA, CDR2 SQIVND, per germline (reference sequence). This CDR3 spans 15 amino acids. With 5 bases removed from V and 1 base from J, the gap between germline ends came to 14 bases. The DNA for the CDR3 is TGTGCCAGTAGTTTGGGGCTGGGAACGAACACTGAAGCTTTCTTT. This encodes CASSLGLGTNTEAFF.

The chain employs TRBV5-1 and TRBJ2-7, with D maybe TRBD1 (6 bases). CDR1 is SGHRS and CDR2 is YFSETQ in the germline V gene. Between the trimmed V and J ends, which lost 3 bases and 2 bases, there was a span of 12 bases. This CDR3 comprises 14 residues. CDR3 in DNA: TGCGCCAGCAGCTCGACAGGCTATACCTACGAGCAGTACTTC. As protein: CASSSTGYTYEQYF.

The chain joins TRBV4-2 to TRBJ2-3, with D unresolved. Trimming left V 1 base short and J 4 bases short, with 6 bases between. This CDR3 region has 13 residues. CDR1 is LGHNA and CDR2 is YNFKEQ in the germline V gene. In DNA, the CDR3 is TGTGCCAGCAGCCAAGCAGGCGCAGATACGCAGTATTTT. Translating gives CASSQAGADTQYF.